These 7 T cell receptor beta chains were sequenced from one sample in a study of blood T cell repertoires in COVID-19. Clones were read by immunoSEQ multiplex PCR, and TCRdb kept only the in-frame ones, dropping some. The sample consists of 250,000 to 350,000 clones, nearly 90% of them appearing once. Sequenced material: PBMCs or T cells enriched from blood (not recorded which). These TCRs come from a woman aged 18-29 years with acute COVID-19.

This chain links TRBV11-2 with TRBJ2-1, with 10 bases identical to TRBD1. Germline CDR1 is SGHAT and CDR2 is FQNNGV. The CDR3 is 16 amino acids. V shed 4 bases, J shed 4 bases, and the junction held 7 bases outside the gene matches. The CDR3 loop is CASSSYWGQGYNEQFF. CDR3 nucleotides: TGTGCCAGCAGCTCCTATTGGGGACAGGGGTACAATGAGCAGTTCTTC. The complete variable domain, with remaining parts taken from reference TRBV11-2 and TRBJ2-1, reads EAGVAQSPRYKIIEKRQSVAFWCNPISGHATLYWYQQILGQGPKLLIQFQNNGVVDDSQLPKDRFSAERLKGVDSTLKIQPAKLEDSAVYLCASSSYWGQGYNEQFFGPGTRLTVL.

The chain employs TRBV25-1 and TRBJ1-5, with unresolved D. The CDR3 consists of 12 residues. Germline V gene sequence: CDR1 MGHDK, CDR2 SYGVNS. Trimming pared 3 bases from V and 3 bases from J, leaving 3 bases between. The CDR3 coding sequence is TGTGCCAGCAGTGACCACAATCAGCCCCAGCATTTT. This sequence encodes CASSDHNQPQHF.

This clone has just one count. This chain joins TRBV28 and TRBJ1-2, with D possibly matching TRBD1 (5 bases). The germline CDR1 and CDR2 sequences are MDHEN and SYDVKM. The V end lost 8 bases, the J end lost 6 bases, and 13 bases lay between the germline ends. This CDR3 contains 12 residues. The CDR3 bases are TGTGCCAGCGAGGGGCGGGGACATGGCTACACCTTC. Translating it yields CASEGRGHGYTF.

CDR3 in amino acids: CASSWDRRGNTEAFF. The CDR3 nucleotides read TGTGCCAGCAGTTGGGACAGGCGGGGGAACACTGAAGCTTTCTTT. The chain combines TRBV28 with TRBJ1-1, with TRBD1 matching 8 bases. V shed 4 bases and J 1 base; nucleotides not matched to a gene: 5. The CDR3 runs 15 residues. CDR1 MDHEN and CDR2 SYDVKM come from the germline V gene.

J is TRBJ1-1 and V is TRBV12-3 or TRBV12-4; D remains ambiguous. CDR3 length: 13 amino acids. Between the trimmed V and J ends, which lost 6 bases and 5 bases, there was a span of 13 bases. The CDR3 region is CASSPRQLTEAFF. CDR3 bases: TGTGCCAGCAGCCCGAGGCAGTTAACTGAAGCTTTCTTT.

The rearrangement links TRBV9 to TRBJ1-5; a weak D match, TRBD1 (6 bases). The germline V and J ends were trimmed by 4 bases and 4 bases, with 18 bases remaining between them. Germline V gene sequence: CDR1 SGDLS, CDR2 YYNGEE. This CDR3 region has 16 residues. The CDR3 here is CASSPTINRANQPQHF. The CDR3 DNA follows: TGTGCCAGCAGCCCAACCATAAACAGGGCTAATCAGCCCCAGCATTTT.

The V call is TRBV5-1, the J call TRBJ2-1, with a weak D call TRBD1 (6 bases). The CDR3 totals 16 residues. The germline V gene has CDR1 SGHRS and CDR2 YFSETQ. V lost 4 bases and J 9 bases, leaving 23 bases between the germline ends. Here the CDR3 reads CASSLPEQGSFSEQFF. As DNA, the CDR3 is TGCGCCAGCAGCCTACCCGAACAGGGTTCTTTCAGTGAGCAGTTCTTC. The full variable domain, its missing parts supplied by reference TRBV5-1 and TRBJ2-1, is KAGVTQTPRYLIKTRGQQVTLSCSPISGHRSVSWYQQTPGQGLQFLFEYFSETQRNKGNFPGRFSGRQFSNSRSEMNVSTLELGDSALYLCASSLPEQGSFSEQFFGPGTRLTVL.